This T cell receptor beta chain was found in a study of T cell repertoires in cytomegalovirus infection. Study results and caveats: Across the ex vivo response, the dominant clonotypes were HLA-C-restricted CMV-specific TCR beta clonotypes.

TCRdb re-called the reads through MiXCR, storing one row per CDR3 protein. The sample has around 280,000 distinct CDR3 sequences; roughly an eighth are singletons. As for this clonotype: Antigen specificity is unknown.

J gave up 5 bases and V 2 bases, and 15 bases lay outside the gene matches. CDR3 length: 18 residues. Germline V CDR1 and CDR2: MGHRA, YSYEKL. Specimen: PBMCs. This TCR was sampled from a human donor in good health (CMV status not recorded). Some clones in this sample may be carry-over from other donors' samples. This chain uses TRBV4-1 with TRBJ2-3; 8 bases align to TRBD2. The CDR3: CASSQMGSSGGRGDTQYF. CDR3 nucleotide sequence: TGCGCCAGCAGCCAAATGGGATCCAGCGGGGGCCGCGGAGATACGCAGTATTTT.